This T cell receptor (beta chain) originates from a study of beta chain features in type 1 diabetes (dated by TCRdb to 2017 to 2018). As for the study more broadly: No differences in mean age, gender distribution, total cell number or subset yield were found between patients and healthy donors. A total of roughly 100 million sorted cells were examined across all samples, and the number of cells per subset was strongly correlated with RNA yield. Whereas all 30 or so donors provided naive and central memory subsets, regulatory and stem cell-like memory subsets were isolated from just 8 patients and roughly 8 healthy donors. In the study, TCRB repertoires of sorted circulating CD4+ T cell subsets from recently diagnosed type 1 diabetes patients were compared with those of matched healthy donors. The research as a whole found: Shorter templates might be favored by PCR, yet because patient and control samples were amplified and corrected together, any such skew would affect both groups equally. Patients with type 1 diabetes made fewer insertions and deleted more nucleotides at VDJ recombination sites, implying thymic rearrangement abnormalities. Naive, central memory and regulatory TCRB repertoires appeared to be more similar among patients than among healthy donors. Because cDNA was sequenced instead of genomic DNA, highly expressing activated cells could be over-represented, though the groups showed no difference in activation or CD3 levels. Only small numbers of individuals were included in the HLA sub-analyses, which left unresolved whether HLA type had any influence on TCRB rearrangement. In all four CD4+ subsets, TCRB CDR3 length was moderately but significantly shorter in type 1 diabetes patients.

As encoded in the germline V gene, CDR1 is SGHTA while CDR2 is FQGTGA. V is clipped by 4 bases and J by 0 bases, and the sequence between their germline boundaries is 3 bases long. The cysteine opens and the phenylalanine closes a CDR3 of 13 amino acids. The entry retains the CDR3 DNA only, 39 bases that are in frame from base 1. The entire amount of isolated RNA was reverse transcribed using the High Capacity cDNA Reverse Transcription Kit, so the sequenced TCRB transcripts were expressed ones. Deep immunoSEQ sequencing was performed on naive, central memory and regulatory T cell samples, with an average of approximately 3.9 million total reads per sample. After sorted cells were lysed in RLT buffer, RNA was extracted with DNase-treated RNeasy Micro or Mini kits, with the choice depending on cell number. To prevent cross-contamination, each cell subset was processed individually, whereas patient and healthy donor samples were processed jointly. TCRB sequences were amplified from cDNA with the immunoSEQ multiplex PCR, producing 87-bp fragments spanning the CDR3 region. Sequencing of the amplicons was performed on the Illumina HiSeq platform. The paper's processing steps were these. PCR bias was corrected computationally using synthetic template baselines, and reads within Hamming distance 2 were collapsed, with unmergeable singletons discarded. By aligning reads against IMGT, V, D and J genes, CDR3 length, and insertions or deletions at six rearrangement sites were assigned. Within each subset, clonotype counts were normalized to sorted cell number, and only after that were true diversity and Gini coefficients computed with the tcR R package. The overlap coefficient, calculated on TCRB nucleotide sequences, was used to measure repertoire sharing. As a proxy for the pre-selection repertoire, out-of-frame TCRB sequences from naive cells were analyzed. TCRdb provides this immuneACCESS table in a form limited to in-frame rearrangements. Some clones are lacking; in checked studies, under half of them reflect an unresolved V gene, and why the rest are absent is not known. That table gives V, J and clone size, and the DNA gave D and trimming. The sample profile shows 450,000 or so clones; 11% of them were found once. Clones ranked in the top ten supply less than 0.06% of the sample.

As for this clone: There is no known antigen for this receptor. One base away there is no much larger clone; base qualities are not given. Distinct nucleotide sequences in the sample also encode this CDR3.

Each donor gave one peripheral blood draw, averaging approximately 120 mL, which was collected into heparinised tubes. A BD FACSAria II and a panel including CD45RO, CCR7, CD25, CD127, CD95 and CD27 were used to sort naive, central memory, regulatory and stem cell-like memory CD4+ T cells. Purity was above 98% for every sorted population. PBMCs were isolated right away by Lymphoprep density gradient centrifugation and were stained directly, without culture. To minimize batch effects, samples were stained and sorted in pairs, one healthy donor with one patient per experiment. The V and J segments used are TRBV7-3 and TRBJ2-2, with the D gene not confidently named. The clonotype comes from a woman aged 18-35 years in good health. Sequenced input: naive CD4+ T cells from blood. The sample's cell subset or site, from its label and the paper: true naive CD4+ T cells. The CDR3 reads as follows: CASSSTNTGELFF. The DNA is as follows: TGTGCCAGCAGCTCAACGAACACCGGGGAGCTGTTTTTT.